This T cell receptor (beta chain) was observed in a study of shared clonotypes between healthy human individuals (dated by TCRdb to 2019 to 2021). Notes on the research overall: The cohort comprised two women and a few men aged 18 to 49 years. Per donor, three plates each were used for CD4 naive and CD4 memory, two for CD8 naive, and one for CD8 memory. To estimate repertoire size and how much clonotype sharing occurs between individuals, the study deeply sequenced the blood TCR repertoires of five healthy adults. To increase sequencing depth and limit assay-specific biases, different laboratories used diverse techniques to prepare libraries and sequence TCR repertoires. Between about 0.8 and 9.5 billion PBMCs per donor were obtained by leukapheresis. Overall results and qualifications from the work: Because the study included a small number of donors, the genetic and exposure-history diversity represented was limited. Larger estimated clonotype richness was generally found for naive subsets than for memory subsets. Only blood was sampled, and tissue TCR repertoires likely differ from those in blood. Compared with non-shared clonotypes, clonotypes shared by all four sorted-subset donors had higher generation probabilities. Incomplete sequencing was indicated by rarefaction of sorted-subset datasets, despite the large sequencing depth. Pairwise subsampling led to the expectation that sequencing depth would affect the degree of clonotype sharing among donors. Across a few donors, approximately 4.9% of naive CD4, around 3.3% of naive CD8, about 2% of memory CD4, and under 0.45% of memory CD8 clonotypes were shared.

For the CD8 naive samples, CD45RO-negative cells were positively selected for CCR7, yielding a CD45RA+CCR7+ population from which TemRA cells were excluded. Donors were healthy HIV-negative adults with no recently reported acute infections or vaccinations. Only Caucasian adults living in Nashville, Tennessee, USA were represented among the donors. Blood was obtained by leukapheresis, after which PBMCs were separated by Ficoll-Histopaque density gradient centrifugation and cryopreserved in liquid nitrogen vapor phase. Analytical flow cytometry was used to check the purity and quantity of every magnetically sorted T cell population. Genomic DNA was isolated from each sorted fraction and quantified by UV absorbance on a Nanodrop 2000c. About this clone itself: Its antigen target is currently unknown. It has no much larger one-base neighbor in the sample; base qualities were not kept.

From cysteine to phenylalanine, the CDR3 is 18 amino acids long. The DNA shown is the 54-base CDR3, in frame from base 1. The junction shows trimming of 1 base on V and 2 bases on J, and the gene matches do not reach 11 bases of it. According to the germline V gene, CDR1 reads SGHAT and CDR2 reads FQNNGV. Using the deep immunoSEQ assay, TCR CDR3 regions were amplified from genomic DNA by multiplex PCR. For each cell subset, the extracted genomic DNA was distributed evenly across all wells of several immunoSEQ 96-well plates, and each plate served as one replicate. Each replicate PCR for sorted subsets received roughly 0.2 ug genomic DNA, equal to about 30,000 T cell genomes. Purified libraries were quantified with a Qubit 3.0 fluorometer, sized on a Bioanalyzer 2100, and re-quantified with the KAPA Library Quantification kit. Each immunoSEQ 96-well plate was sequenced on its own single-read 150-cycle Illumina NextSeq 550 flow cell. For the original study's pipeline: Because only junctional sequences without quality scores were contained in the immunoSEQ output, filtering matching that applied to full-length reads could not be performed. Sequences were annotated with PyIR, a Python wrapper for IgBLAST v1.9, using IMGT germline references to assign V/J genes and CDR3. Reads with weak V/J assignments (E-value above 1e-6), missing CDR3, stop codons, out-of-frame junctions, or ambiguous translated residues were removed. V3J clonotypes were defined as sequences sharing an identical inferred V gene, J gene, and CDR3 amino acid sequence. To compute the percentage overlap between repertoires, the number of shared unique clonotypes was divided by the size of the smaller repertoire. RTK rarefaction, the Chao1 estimator, and Recon v2.1 estimates of unobserved clonotypes were used to assess repertoire richness. For all TCRbeta clonotypes obtained by the gDNA method from a handful of donors, generation probabilities were computed with OLGA. TCRdb retrieved this table from immuneACCESS and kept in-frame rearrangements only. Not all clones are present; in checked studies, unresolved V genes account for under half, and no reason is known for the remainder. That table gives V, J and clone size, and the DNA gave D and trimming. Here the sample has a few million clones; just under 95% occur a single time. The ten largest clones add up to about 1.7% of the sample.

The TCR was taken from a young man in good health. Some clones in this sample may be carry-over from other donors' samples. The sequence is built from TRBV11-2 and TRBJ2-3, and 8 bases in between align with TRBD2. The sequenced sample was naive CD8+ T cells from PBMCs. This specimen's cell subset or site label, interpreted: CD45RA+CCR7+. The CDR3 region has the sequence CASSLGSQGLGFTDTQYF. The DNA reads TGTGCCAGCAGCTTAGGATCACAGGGACTAGGTTTCACAGATACGCAGTATTTT.